This T cell receptor (beta chain) stems from a study of CD8 T cells in ankylosing spondylitis. This clonotype was found many times. Its antigen remains unknown. Overall study results and limits: In ankylosing spondylitis patients, matched synovial fluid reportedly showed significant enrichment of disease-linked clones. It appeared that ankylosing spondylitis blood was characterized by a TCR beta motif of several highly homologous variants.

It was by quantitative 5'-RACE with molecular barcodes that TCR beta libraries were made. TCRdb recomputed calls from the 5' RACE reads with MiXCR, one row per CDR3 protein. The repertoire holds about 130,000 distinct CDR3 sequences, with roughly an eighth as singletons. The sequencing sample was made of blood, either unsorted or a sorted T cell fraction (not recorded which). The TCR was taken from a female donor with ankylosing spondylitis or in good health (not recorded which).

The CDR3 sequence: CSVVLGENYGYTF. The CDR3 nucleotides are TGCAGCGTTGTTCTCGGGGAGAACTATGGCTACACCTTC. The gene calls are TRBV29-1 and TRBJ1-2; D remains ambiguous. Germline CDR1 is SQVTM and CDR2 is ANQGSEA. The CDR3 is 13 amino acids. V was cut by 4 bases and J by 2 bases, with 11 bases left in between.